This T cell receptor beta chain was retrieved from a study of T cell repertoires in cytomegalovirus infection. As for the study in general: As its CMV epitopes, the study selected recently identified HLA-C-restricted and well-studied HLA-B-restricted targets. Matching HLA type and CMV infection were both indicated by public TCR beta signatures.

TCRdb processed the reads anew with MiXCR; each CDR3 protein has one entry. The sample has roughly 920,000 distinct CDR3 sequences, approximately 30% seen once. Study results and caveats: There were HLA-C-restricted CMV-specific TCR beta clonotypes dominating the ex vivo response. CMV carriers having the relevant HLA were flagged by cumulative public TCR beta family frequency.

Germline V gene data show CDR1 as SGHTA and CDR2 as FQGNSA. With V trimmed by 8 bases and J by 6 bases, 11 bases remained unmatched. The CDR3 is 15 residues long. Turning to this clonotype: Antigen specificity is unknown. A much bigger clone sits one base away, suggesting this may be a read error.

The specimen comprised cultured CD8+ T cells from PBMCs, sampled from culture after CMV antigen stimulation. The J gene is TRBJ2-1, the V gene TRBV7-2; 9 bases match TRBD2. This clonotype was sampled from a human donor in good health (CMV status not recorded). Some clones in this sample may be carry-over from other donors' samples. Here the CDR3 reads CASGTVAGEGNEQFF. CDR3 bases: TGTGCCAGCGGCACCGTAGCGGGGGAAGGCAATGAGCAGTTCTTC.